Detailed here is one T cell receptor (beta chain). Which antigen it targets is not known. Per-base quality was not reported, and no clone a single base away is much larger than it. The sample comes from a study of blood T cell repertoires in COVID-19 (dated by TCRdb to 2019 to 2021). Regarding the complete study: Samples covering the acute and convalescent phases of COVID-19 were provided by collaborators in the United States, Italy and Spain. The prospective study material was composed of cDNA or gDNA derived from T cells, B-cell-depleted T cells, or PBMCs. Where available, HLA class I and class II types were taken from metadata supplied by the sample provider and were not determined by assay-based typing. The repertoires were released in a freely available public database intended as a resource for research on the immune response to SARS-CoV-2. Deeply sampled blood TCRbeta repertoires from subjects exposed to, actively infected with, or recovered from COVID-19 were included in the dataset. Sample metadata almost always included a de-identified subject ID, COVID-19 status, age in years and sex. Samples came from the ongoing ImmuneRACE study (first 160 participants) plus 1,254 subjects from 6 global collaborators. What the authors observed across the whole study: How much clinical and demographic metadata was included differed by source and by participant, and the metadata was provided uncurated.

In Seattle, one collaborating source enrolled patients while the infection was active and tracked those patients longitudinally over the course of disease. Whole blood was collected in K2EDTA tubes by collaborating institutions according to the institutions' own protocols. For TCRbeta analysis, collaborators shipped samples in one of three forms: frozen whole blood, isolated PBMCs, or DNA extracted from either of those sample types. TCRbeta CDR3 regions were amplified from genomic DNA by means of the immunoSEQ Assay, a bias-controlled multiplex PCR. As for the authors' bioinformatics: Nucleated cell counts per sample were estimated from amplification of reference gene primers within the assay. Sequence reads were collapsed and filtered to measure the absolute abundance of every unique TCRbeta CDR3 rearrangement. Productive Simpson clonality was computed per sample as the square root of Simpson's diversity index over productive rearrangements. TCRdb provides this immuneACCESS table in a form limited to in-frame rearrangements. Some clones are lacking; in checked studies, under half of them reflect an unresolved V gene, and why the rest are absent is not known. Clone size and V and J calls were adopted from that table, with D and trimming inferred from the DNA. Within this sample are 52,000 or so clones, with roughly 87% of them counted one time only. The leading ten clones occupy 3.5% to 4% of the sample.

The germline V gene (reference sequence) specifies LNHDA as CDR1 and SQIVND as CDR2. Its CDR3 holds 17 amino acids, cysteine through phenylalanine. Only the CDR3 region is kept as DNA, spanning 51 bases read in frame from base 1. V loses 6 bases at its end and J loses 5 bases; junction bases beyond the gene matches: 9. This sequence originates from a man aged 35 to 55 with COVID-19, enrolled during active disease. The sequenced sample was peripheral blood. The chain is assembled from TRBV19 and TRBJ2-2; 13 bases in the junction line up with TRBD2. The CDR3 amino acid sequence is: CASSLLAGGPGTGELFF. The nucleotide sequence reads TGTGCCAGTAGCCTACTAGCGGGAGGGCCGGGGACCGGGGAGCTGTTTTTT.